These 16 T cell receptor beta chains were all obtained from the same sample, sequenced in a study of T cells in Graves' hyperthyroidism and ophthalmopathy. From RNA transcripts, TCR beta CDR3 regions were amplified. Primed by the HTBI set, a first-round RT-PCR was run on the TCR CDR3. A single record per CDR3 protein comes from TCRdb applying MiXCR to the multiplex PCR reads. This sample has approximately 560,000 distinct CDR3 sequences, with more than 15% found just once. Sequencing used blood. Receptor source: a young woman with Graves' hyperthyroidism.

With respect to this clonotype: It may be a read error: a sequence one base away is much more abundant. The chain couples TRBV20-1 to TRBJ2-7; D is possibly TRBD1 or TRBD2 (5 bases each). Germline values: CDR1 DFQATT, CDR2 SNEGSKA (reference sequence). This CDR3 has 12 amino acids. Trimming cost V 6 bases and J 3 bases, with 12 bases left between them. The CDR3 spells CSAEGTNYEQYF. The DNA for the CDR3 is TGCAGTGCCGAGGGGACCAACTACGAGCAGTACTTC.

This clonotype appeared many times. V and J are TRBV28 and TRBJ1-1; possibly TRBD1 for D (5 bases). Germline CDR1 MDHEN, CDR2 SYDVKM. This CDR3 has 16 amino acids. V was cut by 7 bases and J by 0 bases, with 18 bases left in between. DNA of the CDR3: TGTGCCAGCAACTTGAGTAGGAGACAGTTGAACACTGAAGCTTTCTTT. It translates to CASNLSRRQLNTEAFF.

This chain connects TRBV4-1 to TRBJ2-1; TRBD2 aligns across 14 bases. Trimming took 2 bases from V and 7 from J; bases not matched to a gene: 4. Germline CDR1 MGHRA, CDR2 YSYEKL. The CDR3 length is 16 residues. CDR3 protein: CASSQTGTSGSNEQFF. The CDR3 coding sequence is TGCGCCAGCAGCCAAACCGGGACTAGCGGGAGTAATGAGCAGTTCTTC.

The genes are TRBV18 and TRBJ1-2, with 8 bases aligning to TRBD1. The CDR3 runs to 15 residues. Germline lookup yields CDR1 KGHSH and CDR2 LQKENI. J was trimmed by 7 bases and V by 6 bases; bases with no gene match: 13. The CDR3, as DNA: TGTGCCAGCTCGCCTGGATCGGACAGGGATCGTGGCTACACCTTC. Amino acids: CASSPGSDRDRGYTF.

This clonotype occurred many times. The chain employs TRBV6-1 and TRBJ2-1; D gene ambiguous. Trimming took off 6 bases at V and 6 bases at J, with 3 bases between the two ends. The CDR3 loop spans 10 amino acids. Per the germline V gene, CDR1 is MNHNS and CDR2 is SASEGT. The CDR3 reads CASRTNEQFF. The CDR3 nucleotides read TGTGCCAGCAGGACCAATGAGCAGTTCTTC.

A remark on this clonotype: This may come from a read error, since a much larger clone is one base off. J is TRBJ1-2 and V is TRBV12-3 or TRBV12-4, with D possibly being TRBD1 (6 bases). This CDR3 region has 14 residues. CDR3 region: CVSSPRTGPYGYTF. The CDR3, as DNA: TGTGTCAGCAGTCCCCGTACAGGGCCGTATGGCTACACCTTC.

This clonotype was counted at least ten times. The J gene is TRBJ1-1, the V gene TRBV27; possible D gene TRBD1, 5 bases. CDR3 length equals 14 residues. Looked up from germline, CDR1 is MNHEY and CDR2 is SMNVEV (reference sequence). V lost 8 bases and J 4 bases, leaving 17 bases between the germline ends. CDR3 DNA sequence: TGTGCCAGCGGAGTTCAGGGTAGAAGCACTGAAGCTTTCTTT. Encoded protein: CASGVQGRSTEAFF.

This clonotype was counted many times. The chain has TRBV11-1 and TRBJ2-3; a possible D gene is TRBD2 (6 bases). The CDR3 is 15 amino acids. The germline V gene encodes CDR1 SGHAT and CDR2 FQDESV (reference sequence). V gave up 6 bases and J gave up 4 bases, with 17 bases separating them. This CDR3 reads CASRSEGAGPDTQYF. CDR3 DNA: TGTGCCAGCAGATCCGAAGGAGCGGGCCCAGATACGCAGTATTTT.

The rearrangement uses TRBV9 and TRBJ1-1; tentatively, D is TRBD1 (5 bases). This CDR3 region has 14 residues. V was cut by 2 bases and J by 0 bases, with 8 bases left in between. Germline V CDR1 and CDR2: SGDLS, YYNGEE. The CDR3 sequence: CASSVDRMNTEAFF. CDR3 nucleotide sequence: TGTGCCAGCAGCGTCGACAGAATGAACACTGAAGCTTTCTTT.

The chain has TRBV20-1 and TRBJ2-5, with D maybe TRBD2 (5 bases). The CDR3 has 14 amino acids. CDR1 is DFQATT and CDR2 is SNEGSKA in the germline V gene (reference sequence). V gave up 0 bases and J gave up 1 base, with 9 bases separating them. CDR3 sequence (DNA): TGCAGTGCTAGAGAGGACTCGGCCCAAGAGACCCAGTACTTC. Its translation is CSAREDSAQETQYF.

This clonotype showed up just a few times. The chain has TRBV12-3 or TRBV12-4 and TRBJ2-7, with no clear D. Trimming removed 0 bases at V and 0 bases at J, with 9 bases between. This CDR3 is built from 15 residues. In nucleotides, the CDR3 is TGTGCCAGCAGTTTAGCGCCGGGCTCCTCCTACGAGCAGTACTTC. It is translated as CASSLAPGSSYEQYF.

This clonotype was detected only a few times. Given a much more abundant clone one base away, this may be a read error. A read error is likely, as this CDR3 ends without the conserved phenylalanine or tryptophan. For the CDR3, the DNA is TGCAGTGCTAGAGCCGCGGTGGGGTCGAACACTGAAGCTTTCATT. Its translation is CSARAAVGSNTEAFI. The J gene is TRBJ1-1, the V gene TRBV20-1; D unresolved. From germline, CDR1 is DFQATT and CDR2 SNEGSKA (reference sequence). The CDR3 has 15 residues. Trimming left V 1 base short and J 1 base short, with 13 bases between.

The gene calls are TRBV19 and TRBJ2-7; 7 bases align to TRBD1. V trimming: 3 bases; J trimming: 3 bases; junction bases outside the gene matches: 8. CDR3 length: 15 amino acids. Germline V gene lookup returns CDR1 LNHDA and CDR2 SQIVND (reference sequence). The chain's CDR3 is CASSMSGQADYEQYF. In DNA form, the CDR3 reads TGTGCCAGTAGTATGAGCGGACAGGCGGACTACGAGCAGTACTTC.

The rearrangement joins TRBV7-9 to TRBJ1-2; 7 bases map to TRBD1. CDR3 length: 13 residues. Germline assignment: CDR1 SEHNR and CDR2 FQNEAQ (reference sequence). V was clipped by 6 bases and J by 7 bases; unmatched bases: 8. This chain's CDR3 is CASRSTGAGGYTF. The CDR3 region has the DNA TGTGCCAGCAGATCTACAGGGGCGGGTGGCTACACCTTC.

The CDR3 loop is CASSLALSGGNTGELFF. The CDR3 DNA reads as TGTGCCAGCAGCTTAGCCCTTAGCGGGGGGAACACCGGGGAGCTGTTTTTT. The J gene is TRBJ2-2, the V gene TRBV7-2; 9 nucleotides agree with TRBD2. Losses at the gene ends were 0 bases for V and 1 base for J; bases not matched to a gene: 3. The CDR3 consists of 17 residues. From germline, CDR1 is SGHTA and CDR2 FQGNSA.

The chain employs TRBV10-2 and TRBJ1-6, with 7 nucleotides matching TRBD1. V gave up 2 bases and J gave up 10 bases; unmatched junction bases: 8. CDR1 WSHSY and CDR2 SAAADI come from the germline V gene. The CDR3 covers 15 residues. The CDR3 bases are TGCGCCAGCAGTGAGCGGGCAGGGGGGGAGTCACCCCTCCACTTT. This sequence encodes CASSERAGGESPLHF.